Listed below are T cell receptor beta chains from one sample, sequenced in a study of early T cells in non-severe SARS-CoV-2 infection. TCRdb re-called the 5' RACE reads with MiXCR, one entry per CDR3 protein. The table includes tens of thousands of distinct CDR3 sequences, roughly 5.4% detected once. The sequenced sample was whole blood, obtained at baseline. Source of these receptors: an adult who was a healthcare worker with PCR-confirmed SARS-CoV-2 infection or an uninfected control (not recorded which). Both conserved end residues are part of each CDR3. The D gene is left open where the match is weak. Only some rows state a clone size, as once, few, many or a class for expanded clones.

D: TRBD1
size: many
V: TRBV5-1
J: TRBJ1-4
CDR3: CASSRTGFGEKLFF
DNA: TGCGCCAGCAGCCGGACAGGGTTCGGCGAAAAACTGTTTTTT

D: -
size: many
V: TRBV19
J: TRBJ2-7
CDR3: CASSNEGEAPYYEQYF
DNA: TGTGCCAGTAGTAATGAGGGCGAGGCACCGTACTACGAGCAGTACTTC

D: -
size: many
V: TRBV19
J: TRBJ1-5
CDR3: CASTMGGTAYQPQHF
DNA: TGTGCCAGTACCATGGGCGGGACGGCATATCAGCCCCAGCATTTT

D: TRBD1
size: few
V: TRBV12-3/TRBV12-4
J: TRBJ2-3
CDR3: CASSPGTGATDTQYF
DNA: TGTGCCAGCAGTCCCGGGACAGGGGCCACAGATACGCAGTATTTT

D: TRBD2
size: many
V: TRBV5-5
J: TRBJ2-5
CDR3: CASSSGLAGYETQYF
DNA: TGTGCCAGCAGCAGCGGACTAGCGGGATATGAGACCCAGTACTTC

D: -
size: many
V: TRBV25-1
J: TRBJ2-7
CDR3: CASSGGTSSYEQYF
DNA: TGTGCCAGCAGTGGAGGGACTTCCTCCTACGAGCAGTACTTC

D: TRBD2
size: many
V: TRBV9
J: TRBJ2-5
CDR3: CASSVALAGGLQETQYF
DNA: TGTGCCAGCAGCGTAGCACTAGCGGGAGGACTACAAGAGACCCAGTACTTC

D: TRBD2
size: -
V: TRBV25-1
J: TRBJ2-7
CDR3: CASSTKTAGGSYEQYF
DNA: TGTGCCAGCAGTACAAAAACAGCGGGAGGGTCCTACGAGCAGTACTTC

D: -
size: -
V: TRBV5-1
J: TRBJ2-3
CDR3: CASSLTPASDTQYF
DNA: TGCGCCAGCAGCTTGACACCCGCATCAGATACGCAGTATTTT

D: -
size: few
V: TRBV7-6
J: TRBJ2-7
CDR3: CASSSTLEFGYEQYF
DNA: TGTGCCAGCAGCTCCACCCTAGAGTTCGGCTACGAGCAGTACTTC

D: TRBD2
size: many
V: TRBV6-1
J: TRBJ2-1
CDR3: CASIITVNGGNEQFF
DNA: TGTGCCAGCATCATCACAGTCAACGGGGGGAATGAGCAGTTCTTC

D: TRBD1
size: many
V: TRBV6-1
J: TRBJ2-5
CDR3: CASRAGTGLGETQYF
DNA: TGTGCCAGCAGAGCCGGGACAGGCCTAGGGGAGACCCAGTACTTC

D: -
size: few
V: TRBV12-3/TRBV12-4
J: TRBJ2-4
CDR3: CASSSHSTDSRLAKNIQYF
DNA: TGTGCCAGCAGTTCTCACTCCACCGACTCGAGACTAGCCAAAAACATTCAGTACTTC

D: TRBD1
size: many
V: TRBV5-4
J: TRBJ2-7
CDR3: CASSPMTGDFSYEQYF
DNA: TGTGCCAGCAGCCCAATGACAGGGGATTTCTCCTACGAGCAGTACTTC

D: -
size: many
V: TRBV18
J: TRBJ2-5
CDR3: CASSPLYQETQYF
DNA: TGTGCCAGCTCACCCCTTTACCAAGAGACCCAGTACTTC

D: -
size: many
V: TRBV18
J: TRBJ1-2
CDR3: CASSPKDLVAGYTF
DNA: TGTGCCAGCTCACCAAAGGACCTGGTTGCTGGCTACACCTTC

D: -
size: many
V: TRBV12-3/TRBV12-4
J: TRBJ2-1
CDR3: CASSPILANNEQFF
DNA: TGTGCCAGCAGCCCGATTCTAGCGAACAATGAGCAGTTCTTC

D: -
size: many
V: TRBV5-4
J: TRBJ1-2
CDR3: CASSQQGPTGGYTF
DNA: TGTGCCAGCAGCCAACAGGGCCCCACTGGTGGCTACACCTTC

D: TRBD2
size: many
V: TRBV5-5
J: TRBJ2-7
CDR3: CASSLRRAGVTSYEQYF
DNA: TGTGCCAGCAGCCTCCGGAGGGCGGGAGTGACGTCCTACGAGCAGTACTTC

D: -
size: many
V: TRBV29-1
J: TRBJ2-1
CDR3: CSVDLNRRSSYNEQFF
DNA: TGCAGCGTTGATCTGAACCGTCGAAGCTCCTACAATGAGCAGTTCTTC

D: -
size: -
V: TRBV9
J: TRBJ2-5
CDR3: CASSVGLQETQYF
DNA: TGTGCCAGCAGCGTAGGACTACAAGAGACCCAGTACTTC

D: -
size: -
V: TRBV12-3/TRBV12-4
J: TRBJ2-6
CDR3: CASSLERAGANVLTF
DNA: TGTGCCAGCAGCTTGGAAAGGGCTGGGGCCAACGTCCTGACTTTC

D: TRBD2
size: -
V: TRBV10-3
J: TRBJ2-2
CDR3: CAIEPGLAGGPFTGELFF
DNA: TGTGCCATCGAGCCGGGACTAGCGGGAGGGCCTTTCACCGGGGAGCTGTTTTTT

D: TRBD2
size: many
V: TRBV6-5
J: TRBJ2-1
CDR3: CASSYSGTSQFNEQFF
DNA: TGTGCCAGCAGTTACTCCGGGACTAGCCAATTCAATGAGCAGTTCTTC

D: TRBD2
size: many
V: TRBV27
J: TRBJ2-7
CDR3: CASSPWGSGIAYEQYF
DNA: TGTGCCAGCAGTCCCTGGGGTAGCGGGATAGCCTACGAGCAGTACTTC

D: TRBD1
size: few
V: TRBV12-3/TRBV12-4
J: TRBJ2-3
CDR3: CASSRDSLSTDTQYF
DNA: TGTGCCAGCAGTCGGGACAGTCTCAGCACAGATACGCAGTATTTT

D: TRBD2
size: many
V: TRBV7-8
J: TRBJ2-6
CDR3: CASSEAGGPGANVLTF
DNA: TGTGCCAGCAGCGAGGCGGGAGGGCCTGGGGCCAACGTCCTGACTTTC

D: TRBD1
size: many
V: TRBV6-1
J: TRBJ1-3
CDR3: CASSEEGQGGNTIYF
DNA: TGTGCCAGCAGTGAAGAGGGACAGGGAGGAAACACCATATATTTT

D: TRBD2
size: -
V: TRBV7-9
J: TRBJ2-3
CDR3: CASSLVREGRGNTQYF
DNA: TGTGCCAGCAGCTTAGTACGGGAGGGCCGCGGAAATACGCAGTATTTT

D: -
size: many
V: TRBV12-3/TRBV12-4
J: TRBJ1-1
CDR3: CASIPTVNTEAFF
DNA: TGTGCCAGCATCCCAACGGTGAACACTGAAGCTTTCTTT

D: -
size: -
V: TRBV6-5
J: TRBJ1-1
CDR3: CASSYGGANTEAFF
DNA: TGTGCCAGCAGTTACGGAGGGGCTAACACTGAAGCTTTCTTT

D: TRBD2
size: many
V: TRBV5-1
J: TRBJ2-3
CDR3: CASSLESSGTGAQYF
DNA: TGCGCCAGCAGCTTGGAGTCTAGCGGGACCGGCGCGCAGTATTTT

D: -
size: many
V: TRBV19
J: TRBJ2-5
CDR3: CASSGTSQETQYF
DNA: TGTGCCAGTAGTGGGACATCCCAAGAGACCCAGTACTTC

D: TRBD1
size: many
V: TRBV25-1
J: TRBJ1-1
CDR3: CASSARQGAIYTEAFF
DNA: TGTGCCAGCAGTGCCAGACAGGGGGCGATTTACACTGAAGCTTTCTTT

D: -
size: few
V: TRBV29-1
J: TRBJ1-3
CDR3: CSVQVHSGNTIYF
DNA: TGCAGCGTTCAGGTTCACTCTGGAAACACCATATATTTT

D: -
size: many
V: TRBV5-1
J: TRBJ1-1
CDR3: CASSGAGSHNEAFF
DNA: TGCGCCAGCAGCGGAGCCGGGTCCCATAACGAAGCTTTCTTT

D: -
size: -
V: TRBV18
J: TRBJ1-5
CDR3: CASSQGVDQPQHF
DNA: TGTGCCAGCTCACAGGGGGTCGATCAGCCCCAGCATTTT

D: -
size: -
V: TRBV6-1
J: TRBJ2-3
CDR3: CASRPMGFTDTQYF
DNA: TGTGCCAGCAGACCTATGGGCTTCACAGATACGCAGTATTTT

D: TRBD1
size: few
V: TRBV29-1
J: TRBJ2-3
CDR3: CSVVSGQVLPDTQYF
DNA: TGCAGCGTTGTCTCGGGACAGGTCCTCCCAGATACGCAGTATTTT

D: -
size: -
V: TRBV6-1
J: TRBJ2-7
CDR3: CASSEGRVYEQYF
DNA: TGTGCCAGCAGTGAAGGTCGGGTCTACGAGCAGTACTTC

D: TRBD1
size: few
V: TRBV28
J: TRBJ1-5
CDR3: CASSLDRGNQPQHF
DNA: TGTGCCAGCAGTCTGGACAGGGGAAATCAGCCCCAGCATTTT

D: -
size: few
V: TRBV7-9
J: TRBJ2-1
CDR3: CASTFSGVKRNNEQFF
DNA: TGTGCCAGCACTTTCTCAGGGGTTAAGCGCAACAATGAGCAGTTCTTC

D: -
size: many
V: TRBV20-1
J: TRBJ2-7
CDR3: CSARINGGLIYEQYF
DNA: TGCAGTGCTAGAATCAACGGCGGGCTAATCTACGAGCAGTACTTC

D: -
size: many
V: TRBV27
J: TRBJ2-5
CDR3: CASSSSLSVQTQYF
DNA: TGTGCCAGCAGTAGTTCATTGAGTGTACAGACCCAGTACTTC

D: TRBD1
size: many
V: TRBV10-1
J: TRBJ2-7
CDR3: CASSEIGQGPYEQYF
DNA: TGCGCCAGCAGTGAAATAGGACAGGGACCCTACGAGCAGTACTTC

D: -
size: -
V: TRBV30
J: TRBJ1-1
CDR3: CAWSGGADTEAFF
DNA: TGTGCCTGGAGTGGAGGGGCTGACACTGAAGCTTTCTTT

D: -
size: many
V: TRBV19
J: TRBJ2-3
CDR3: CASSIGGIDTQYF
DNA: TGTGCCAGTAGTATAGGAGGGATTGATACGCAGTATTTT

D: -
size: many
V: TRBV28
J: TRBJ2-5
CDR3: CASSPHRVQETQYF
DNA: TGTGCCAGCAGTCCACACAGGGTCCAAGAGACCCAGTACTTC